This record concerns one T cell receptor (beta chain) sequence. The antigen remains undetermined. This record comes from a study of T cells after yellow fever vaccination. Study-level results: Reappearing after the booster were most of the clones from primary vaccination (roughly 96% CD4, approximately 88% CD8). Within FACS-sorted repertoires, abundant clonotypes contaminating from the bulk population could be present. The CD4 and CD8 compartments had a small share of their clonotypes in common.

V was clipped by 2 bases and J by 4 bases, with 17 bases between them. This CDR3 comprises 16 residues. Germline V lookup: CDR1 SGHTA, CDR2 FQGNSA. Generation of TCR cDNA used 5'RACE template switching (which added a universal primer site and UMIs). TCRdb reanalysed the 5' RACE reads using MiXCR and keeps one entry per CDR3 protein. The profile shows a few hundred thousand distinct CDR3 sequences, 8.5% to 10% of them singletons. This specimen was CD4+ T cells sorted from PBMCs, taken 5 days after the yellow fever booster vaccination. The origin of this receptor is a man younger than 35 who received the YFV17D yellow fever vaccine. The chain has TRBV7-2 and TRBJ1-2; D is possibly TRBD1 (5 bases). The CDR3 DNA follows: TGTGCCAGCAGCTTACCCGGGGCCCGAAGTAGCTATGGCTACACCTTC. This sequence encodes CASSLPGARSSYGYTF.